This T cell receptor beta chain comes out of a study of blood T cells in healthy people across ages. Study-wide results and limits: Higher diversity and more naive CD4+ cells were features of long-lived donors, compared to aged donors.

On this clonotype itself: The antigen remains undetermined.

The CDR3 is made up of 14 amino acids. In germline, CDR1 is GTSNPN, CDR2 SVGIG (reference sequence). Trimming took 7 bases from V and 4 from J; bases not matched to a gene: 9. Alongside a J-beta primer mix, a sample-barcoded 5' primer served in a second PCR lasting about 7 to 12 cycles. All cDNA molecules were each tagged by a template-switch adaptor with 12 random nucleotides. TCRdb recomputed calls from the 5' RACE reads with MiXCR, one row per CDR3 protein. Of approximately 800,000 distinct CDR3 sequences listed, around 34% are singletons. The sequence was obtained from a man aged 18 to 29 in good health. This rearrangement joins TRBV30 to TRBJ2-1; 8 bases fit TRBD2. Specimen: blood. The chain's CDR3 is CAYRRGAGYNEQFF. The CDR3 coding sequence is TGTGCCTATCGGCGGGGGGCCGGATACAATGAGCAGTTCTTC.